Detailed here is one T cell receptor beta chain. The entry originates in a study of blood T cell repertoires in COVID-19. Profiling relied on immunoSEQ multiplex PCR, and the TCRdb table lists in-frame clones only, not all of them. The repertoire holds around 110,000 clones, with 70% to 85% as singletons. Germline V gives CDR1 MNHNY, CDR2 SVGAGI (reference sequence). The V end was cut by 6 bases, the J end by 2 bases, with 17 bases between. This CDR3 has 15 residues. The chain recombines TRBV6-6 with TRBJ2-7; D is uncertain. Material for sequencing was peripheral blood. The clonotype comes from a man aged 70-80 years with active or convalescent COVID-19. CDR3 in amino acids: CASRTGSEFPYEQYF. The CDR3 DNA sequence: TGTGCCAGCAGAACGGGTTCAGAGTTCCCCTACGAGCAGTACTTC.